The 3 T cell receptor beta chains in this list originate from one sample, sequenced in a study of tumor-infiltrating lymphocytes in primary liver carcinoma. From roughly 500 ng total RNA, TCR beta cDNA was generated with a primer in the constant region. Each TCR beta library was derived from three nested multiplex PCR rounds that employed slightly modified ARM-PCR. Two initial PCR rounds of about 10 cycles each paired TRBV1-TRBV30 forward primers with a C-beta reverse primer. Using its own MiXCR run on the multiplex PCR reads, TCRdb lists one record per CDR3 protein. This sample has roughly 180,000 distinct CDR3 sequences; 50% to 75% occur once, and the top ten carry around three quarters. Blood RNA was derived from unsorted whole blood, and germline DNA was extracted too. The material sequenced was peripheral blood. These receptors were obtained from a man aged 35 to 55 with primary liver carcinoma and hepatitis B virus infection.

The CDR3 bases are TGTGCCAGCAGACAACTGACAGGGGGCGACAATCAGCCCCAGCATTTT. Translation: CASRQLTGGDNQPQHF. J is TRBJ1-5 and V is TRBV6-5, with TRBD1 identical over 10 bases. The CDR3 contains 16 residues. V gave up 6 bases and J gave up 3 bases; unmatched junction bases: 8. Per germline, CDR1 MNHEY and CDR2 SVGAGI.

This chain links TRBV28 with TRBJ2-5; TRBD2 agrees at 10 bases. V dropped 3 bases and J dropped 4; count of bases not matched to a gene: 5. The V gene's germline CDR1 is MDHEN and CDR2 SYDVKM. This CDR3 is 15 amino acids long. The CDR3 loop reads CASSFPAGGGETQYF. The CDR3 DNA follows: TGTGCCAGCAGTTTCCCAGCGGGAGGGGGAGAGACCCAGTACTTC.

This clonotype has a single count. The junction departs from germline at one end; a sequencing error may be responsible. This chain links TRBV10-3 with TRBJ2-2; maybe TRBD1 (6 bases). The germline V gene has CDR1 ENHRY and CDR2 SYGVKD. The CDR3 is 14 residues long. CDR3 nucleotides: TGTGTCATCAGTGAGCAGGGGAACACCGGGGATCTGTTTTTT. Residues: CVISEQGNTGDLFF.